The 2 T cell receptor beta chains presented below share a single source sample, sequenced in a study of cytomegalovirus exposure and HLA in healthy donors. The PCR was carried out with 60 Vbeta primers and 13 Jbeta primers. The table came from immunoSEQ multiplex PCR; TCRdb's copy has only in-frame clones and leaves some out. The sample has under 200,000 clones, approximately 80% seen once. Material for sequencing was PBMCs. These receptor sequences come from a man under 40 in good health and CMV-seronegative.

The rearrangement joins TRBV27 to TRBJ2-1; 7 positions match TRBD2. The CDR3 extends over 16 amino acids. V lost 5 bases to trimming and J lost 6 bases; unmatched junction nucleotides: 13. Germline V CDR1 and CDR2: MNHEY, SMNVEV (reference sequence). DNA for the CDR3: TGTGCCAGCAGTCTTAGCGGGCGGGGCCCACTCAATGAGCAGTTCTTC. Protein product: CASSLSGRGPLNEQFF.

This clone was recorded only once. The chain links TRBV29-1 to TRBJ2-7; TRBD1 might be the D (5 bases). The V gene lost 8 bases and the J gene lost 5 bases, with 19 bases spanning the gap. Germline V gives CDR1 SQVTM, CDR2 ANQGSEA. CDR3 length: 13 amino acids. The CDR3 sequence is CSSQSSRAHEQYF. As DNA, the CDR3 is TGCAGCTCCCAATCGTCCAGGGCCCACGAGCAGTACTTC.